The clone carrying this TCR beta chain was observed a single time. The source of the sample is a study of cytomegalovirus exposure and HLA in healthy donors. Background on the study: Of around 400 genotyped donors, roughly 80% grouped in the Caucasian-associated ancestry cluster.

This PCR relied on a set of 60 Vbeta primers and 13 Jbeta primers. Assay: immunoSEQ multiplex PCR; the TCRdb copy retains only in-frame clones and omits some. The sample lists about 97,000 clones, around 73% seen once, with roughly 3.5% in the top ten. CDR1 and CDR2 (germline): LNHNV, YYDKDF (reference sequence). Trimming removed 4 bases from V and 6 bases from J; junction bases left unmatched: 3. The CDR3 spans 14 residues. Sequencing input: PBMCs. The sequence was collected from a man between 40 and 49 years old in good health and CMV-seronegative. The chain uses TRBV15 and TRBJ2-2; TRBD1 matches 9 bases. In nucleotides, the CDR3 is TGTGCCACCAGCACCAGACAGGGGGCCGGGGAGCTGTTTTTT. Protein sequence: CATSTRQGAGELFF.